This T cell receptor beta chain was recorded in a study of T-cell reconstitution after alpha-beta-depleted transplantation in children. This clonotype was recorded a few times. Unique molecular identifiers were incorporated when the TCRbeta library was constructed. A single record per CDR3 protein comes from TCRdb applying MiXCR to the PCR reads. The data contain around 120,000 distinct CDR3 sequences, 23% of them seen just once; the ten biggest clones take up roughly a tenth. Germline values: CDR1 SQVTM, CDR2 ANQGSEA. The CDR3 is made up of 13 amino acids. The material was PBMCs, mostly from graft donor cells, obtained 180 days after TCRalphabeta/CD19-depleted stem cell transplant. This clonotype originated in a male patient under 10 years old who had a stem cell transplant for chronic granulomatous disease, so the T cells may come from the graft donor. The rearrangement uses TRBV29-1 and TRBJ2-2; D tentatively fits TRBD1 or TRBD2 (5 bases each). CDR3 bases: TGCAGTATTTGGGGGTCGGCCACCGGGGAGCTGTTTTTT. It yields the protein CSIWGSATGELFF.